A single sample gave rise to the 25 T cell receptor beta chains below, sequenced in a study of T cells in Graves' hyperthyroidism and ophthalmopathy. Amplified TCR beta CDR3 regions derived from RNA transcripts. TCR CDR3 underwent first-round RT-PCR with the HTBI primer set. TCRdb re-called the multiplex PCR reads through MiXCR, storing one row per CDR3 protein. The table shows nearly 600,000 distinct CDR3 sequences, with approximately 14% occurring only once. The sequenced sample was blood. These receptors all stem from a woman younger than 45 with Graves' hyperthyroidism that later progressed to Graves' ophthalmopathy.

As concerns this clonotype: A much larger clonotype is one base distant, so this may be a read error. The chain joins TRBV30 to TRBJ2-7; D remains ambiguous. The germline CDR1 and CDR2 sequences are GTSNPN and SVGIG (reference sequence). The CDR3 has 12 residues. The CDR3 is CPWSTQSYEQYF. The CDR3 DNA reads as TGTCCCTGGAGTACCCAGTCCTACGAGCAGTACTTC. The whole variable domain, remainder taken from reference TRBV30 and TRBJ2-7, is SQTIHQWPATLVQPVGSPLSLECTVEGTSNPNLYWYRQAAGRGLQLLFYSVGIGQISSEVPQNLSASRPQDRQFILSSKKLLLSDSGFYLCPWSTQSYEQYFGPGTRLTVT.

This clonotype appeared many times. The rearrangement links TRBV12-5 to TRBJ2-1, with D possibly matching TRBD2 (7 bases). Trimming shortened V by 7 bases and J by 4 bases, and 17 bases separated the two germline ends. The CDR3 contains 15 residues. CDR1 is LGHNT and CDR2 is FRNRAP in the germline V gene. CDR3 nucleotide sequence: TGTGCTAGTGCCCGGGGGGCGGAACCATACAATGAGCAGTTCTTC. This encodes CASARGAEPYNEQFF.

V is TRBV5-1 and J is TRBJ1-2, with D perhaps TRBD1 (5 bases). V dropped 9 bases and J dropped 3 bases, with 30 bases sitting between them. Per the germline V gene, CDR1 is SGHRS and CDR2 is YFSETQ. The CDR3 is 18 residues long. The CDR3 coding sequence is TGCGCCACCCCGGCGGGTGGCCATAGCACCCCGGGGGACTATGGCTACACCTTC. This encodes CATPAGGHSTPGDYGYTF.

This clonotype was detected many times. This rearrangement joins TRBV27 to TRBJ2-1, with D possibly called TRBD1 or TRBD2 (5 bases each). Per the germline V gene, CDR1 is MNHEY and CDR2 is SMNVEV (reference sequence). There are 12 residues in the CDR3. Trimming took off 6 bases at V and 5 bases at J, with 8 bases between the two ends. The DNA for the CDR3 is TGTGCCAGCAGAGGGACGAACAATGAGCAGTTCTTC. Translated, it gives CASRGTNNEQFF.

This clonotype has a single count. This may arise from a read error, as a much more abundant clone is one base away. The chain employs TRBV20-1 and TRBJ2-3; no definite D call. CDR1 and CDR2 (germline): DFQATT, SNEGSKA (reference sequence). This CDR3 has 11 residues. CDR3 bases: TGCGGGCCCCCTAGCACAGATACGCAGTATTTT. Translating gives CGPPSTDTQYF.

V and J are TRBV20-1 and TRBJ2-1, with D perhaps matching TRBD1 (6 bases). The CDR3 consists of 14 residues. The V end was cut by 5 bases, the J end by 10 bases, with 21 bases between. The germline gives CDR1 DFQATT, CDR2 SNEGSKA (reference sequence). The CDR3 region is CSALSGTIGGEQFF. Here the CDR3 DNA reads TGCAGTGCTCTTTCCGGGACAATAGGTGGAGAGCAGTTCTTC.

This clonotype appeared many times. This chain links TRBV10-3 with TRBJ1-3, with TRBD1 identical over 9 bases. Trimming cost V 0 bases and J 2 bases; bases outside gene matches: 14. Germline lookup yields CDR1 ENHRY and CDR2 SYGVKD. The CDR3 contains 20 residues. CDR3 region: CAISESREGQGRITGNTIYF. CDR3 in DNA: TGTGCCATCAGTGAGTCGAGGGAAGGACAGGGGCGGATCACTGGAAACACCATATATTTT.

In this sample, this clonotype turned up many times. V and J are TRBV10-3 and TRBJ2-5; 9 nucleotides match TRBD1. CDR3 length: 14 residues. The germline V gene encodes CDR1 ENHRY and CDR2 SYGVKD. V lost 6 bases to trimming and J lost 8 bases; unmatched junction nucleotides: 10. The CDR3: CAISPDRGQGTQYF. CDR3 DNA: TGTGCCATCAGCCCGGACAGGGGACAAGGAACCCAGTACTTC.

The CDR3 DNA follows: TGTGCCAGCAGGGGGACTAGCGGGAGAGATGAGCAGTTCTTC. Its protein is CASRGTSGRDEQFF. This rearrangement joins TRBV2 to TRBJ2-1; 14 bases line up with TRBD2. This CDR3 is built from 14 residues. V lost 6 bases and J lost 8; bases outside the gene matches: 3. Germline V CDR1 and CDR2: SNHLY, FYNNEI.

The sample holds many counts of this clonotype. This chain connects TRBV9 to TRBJ1-3; unclear D gene. CDR3 length equals 14 residues. The germline gives CDR1 SGDLS, CDR2 YYNGEE. Trimming took off 1 base at V and 2 bases at J, with 7 bases between the two ends. CDR3 bases: TGTGCCAGCAGCGTAAATCGGGCTGGAAACACCATATATTTT. Translated: CASSVNRAGNTIYF.

There are many counts of this clonotype. The chain joins TRBV7-2 to TRBJ2-3; D is perhaps TRBD2 (6 bases). V dropped 2 bases and J dropped 0 bases, with 12 bases sitting between them. CDR3 length: 16 amino acids. In germline, CDR1 is SGHTA, CDR2 FQGNSA. The CDR3 is CASSLSGRGSTDTQYF. CDR3 nucleotides: TGTGCCAGCAGCTTATCCGGCCGGGGGAGCACAGATACGCAGTATTTT.

This clonotype appeared many times. The rearrangement uses TRBV10-3 and TRBJ2-3; 10 bases match TRBD2. CDR1 is ENHRY and CDR2 is SYGVKD in the germline V gene. J lost 2 bases, V lost 3 bases, and 8 bases had no gene match. The CDR3 runs to 17 residues. In DNA form, the CDR3 reads TGTGCCATCAGTGAAGCGGGAGGGTGGAAAACCACAGATACGCAGTATTTT. Encoded protein: CAISEAGGWKTTDTQYF.

Many counts were recorded for this clonotype. The genes are TRBV27 and TRBJ1-1; possibly TRBD1 for D (6 bases). From germline, CDR1 is MNHEY and CDR2 SMNVEV (reference sequence). V gave up 0 bases and J gave up 1 base, with 9 bases separating them. The CDR3 consists of 15 residues. Here the CDR3 DNA reads TGTGCCAGCAGTTTATCTTGGGGGGCGAACACTGAAGCTTTCTTT. As protein: CASSLSWGANTEAFF.

This clonotype has only a few counts. The rearrangement joins TRBV19 to TRBJ2-2, with 7 bases identical to TRBD1. This CDR3 has 13 residues. Germline V gene sequence: CDR1 LNHDA, CDR2 SQIVND (reference sequence). The CDR3 protein is CVTGTENTGELFF. The CDR3 DNA reads TGTGTCACCGGGACAGAAAACACCGGGGAGCTGTTTTTT.

This clonotype was found many times. The genes are TRBV27 and TRBJ2-1; TRBD1 is a possible D gene (6 bases). This CDR3 contains 16 residues. The germline V gene has CDR1 MNHEY and CDR2 SMNVEV (reference sequence). V shed 7 bases and J shed 7 bases, with 23 bases lying between them. The CDR3 DNA sequence: TGTGCCAGCAAAAACACCGGATTGGGGGCTGAGAATGAGCAGTTCTTC. This codes for CASKNTGLGAENEQFF.

Comments on this clonotype: A much larger clone sits a single nucleotide away, making a read error possible. In this CDR3 the conserved last residue, phenylalanine or tryptophan, is missing, so a read error is likely. The chain couples TRBV3-1 to TRBJ1-5; unclear D gene. Trimming shortened V by 1 base and J by 5 bases, and 9 bases separated the two germline ends. This CDR3 is built from 14 residues. Per the germline V gene, CDR1 is LGHDT and CDR2 is YNNKEL (reference sequence). The CDR3 here is CASSQVRGDQPQHV. In DNA form, the CDR3 reads TGTGCCAGCAGCCAAGTTCGGGGAGATCAGCCCCAGCATGTT.

In this sample, this clonotype turned up many times. The V gene is TRBV19, the J gene TRBJ2-1; unclear D gene. CDR3 length: 12 residues. Trimming cost V 3 bases and J 6 bases, with 6 bases left between them. Per the germline V gene, CDR1 is LNHDA and CDR2 is SQIVND (reference sequence). Here the CDR3 reads CASSILSNEQFF. The CDR3 DNA is TGTGCCAGTAGTATCTTGTCCAATGAGCAGTTCTTC. The complete variable domain, with remaining parts taken from reference TRBV19 and TRBJ2-1, reads DGGITQSPKYLFRKEGQNVTLSCEQNLNHDAMYWYRQDPGQGLRLIYYSQIVNDFQKGDIAEGYSVSREKKESFPLTVTSAQKNPTAFYLCASSILSNEQFFGPGTRLTVL.

This clonotype was observed many times. V is TRBV12-3 or TRBV12-4 and J is TRBJ1-2; no definite D call. The V end was cut by 5 bases, the J end by 2 bases, with 9 bases between. The CDR3 consists of 13 residues. The CDR3 DNA sequence: TGTGCCAGCAGTCCTCGAACCAACTATGGCTACACCTTC. Its translation: CASSPRTNYGYTF.

In its sample, this clonotype was seen many times. The rearrangement links TRBV11-2 to TRBJ1-5, with 8 bases that match TRBD1. J lost 0 bases, V lost 3 bases, and 4 bases had no gene match. The CDR3 is made up of 16 amino acids. CDR1 is SGHAT, CDR2 FQNNGV, per germline. This chain's CDR3 is CASSLDREDSNQPQHF. The CDR3 region has the DNA TGTGCCAGCAGCTTGGACAGGGAAGATAGCAATCAGCCCCAGCATTTT.

This clonotype was found a few times. J is TRBJ2-5 and V is TRBV4-1; maybe TRBD1 (5 bases). Germline-derived CDR1 and CDR2 are MGHRA and YSYEKL. This CDR3 is 15 amino acids long. Trimming removed 1 base from V and 5 bases from J, with 14 bases in between. CDR3 loop: CASSQGRGLVETQYF. The CDR3 coding sequence is TGCGCCAGCAGCCAAGGAAGGGGCCTGGTGGAGACCCAGTACTTC.

This clonotype showed up many times. V gene TRBV20-1 combines with J gene TRBJ1-4, with D maybe TRBD1 (5 bases). Looked up from germline, CDR1 is DFQATT and CDR2 is SNEGSKA (reference sequence). The ends were cut back, 3 bases at V and 5 bases at J, with 7 bases in the middle. The CDR3 extends over 12 amino acids. The CDR3 bases are TGCAGTGCTAGGGGACGAAATGAAAAACTGTTTTTT. This encodes CSARGRNEKLFF.

This clonotype was recorded a few times. The V and J genes are TRBV6-1 and TRBJ2-1; 7 bases agree with TRBD1. Germline V gene lookup returns CDR1 MNHNS and CDR2 SASEGT. V lost 6 bases, J lost 8 bases, and 10 bases stayed unmatched. The CDR3 spans 14 residues. The CDR3 DNA follows: TGTGCCAGCAGATTACAGGGGATAGGTTATGAGCAGTTCTTC. It codes for CASRLQGIGYEQFF.

This clonotype was seen at least ten times. The chain uses TRBV20-1 and TRBJ2-5, with TRBD1 matching 11 bases. The junction had 6 bases not matched to a gene; V was cut back by 5 bases and J by 1 base. The CDR3 runs 15 residues. CDR1 is DFQATT and CDR2 is SNEGSKA in the germline V gene (reference sequence). CDR3 bases: TGCAGTGCTGGGGGGACAGGGGGGATCCAAGAGACCCAGTACTTC. Translated, it gives CSAGGTGGIQETQYF.

Here the CDR3 reads CATSSGGGGDTQYF. Here the CDR3 DNA reads TGTGCCACCAGCAGTGGGGGGGGGGGTGATACGCAGTATTTT. The genes are TRBV15 and TRBJ2-3, with 7 nucleotides matching TRBD2. Germline V lookup: CDR1 LNHNV, CDR2 YYDKDF (reference sequence). The CDR3 is 14 amino acids. Trimming removed 3 bases from V and 6 bases from J; junction bases left unmatched: 6.

The table lists this clonotype with many counts. This CDR3 reads CSAPTGQGPNEQFF. The CDR3 DNA sequence: TGCAGTGCTCCCACGGGACAGGGACCCAATGAGCAGTTCTTC. The chain joins TRBV20-1 to TRBJ2-1; the match to TRBD1 covers 9 bases. This CDR3 comprises 14 residues. Germline CDR1 is DFQATT and CDR2 is SNEGSKA (reference sequence). Losses at the gene ends were 5 bases for V and 6 bases for J; bases not matched to a gene: 8.